The clone carrying this TCR beta chain was observed a handful of times. The record originates from a study of T cell repertoires in cytomegalovirus infection. The length of the CDR3 is 14 residues. Germline CDR1 and CDR2: LGHNA and YNFKEQ. Deletions cut 0 bases from V and 3 bases from J, with 8 bases between. TCRdb fed the reads into MiXCR, producing one record per CDR3 protein. The profile shows approximately 630,000 distinct CDR3 sequences, roughly a quarter of them singletons. The sequenced sample consisted of CD8+ T cells from PBMCs. The receptor was isolated from a human donor in good health (CMV status not recorded). Some clones in this sample may be carry-over from other donors' samples. This chain uses TRBV4-2 with TRBJ1-1; the D is unclear. The CDR3 DNA reads TGTGCCAGCAGCCAAGATTTAGGCTACACTGAAGCTTTCTTT. Translating gives CASSQDLGYTEAFF.